This is a list of T cell receptor beta chains from one sample in a study of CD8 T cells in Susac syndrome. TCRdb reprocessed the immunoSEQ multiplex PCR reads via MiXCR and lists one record per CDR3 protein. Among under 300,000 distinct CDR3 sequences, less than 96% were seen once, and the ten largest hold 0.095% to 0.12%. Sequenced sample: CD4+ T cells from PBMCs. These receptors came from a human donor with Susac syndrome. CDR3s include the opening cysteine and the closing phenylalanine or tryptophan. Fields, in order: D gene, V gene, J gene, clone size, CDR3 length, CDR3 protein, CDR3 DNA. D genes are given only for firm matches. Clone size appears in some rows only: once, few, many, or a class for an expanded clone.

d_call: TRBD1
v_call: TRBV30
j_call: TRBJ1-1
clone_size: NA
cdr3_length: 15
cdr3_aa: CARGTGTIMNTEAFF
cdr3_nt: TGTGCCAGAGGGACAGGCACTATTATGAACACTGAAGCTTTCTTT

d_call: NA
v_call: TRBV12-3/TRBV12-4
j_call: TRBJ1-5
clone_size: NA
cdr3_length: 14
cdr3_aa: CASSYGTRNQPQHF
cdr3_nt: TGTGCCAGCAGTTACGGGACGCGGAATCAGCCCCAGCATTTT

d_call: NA
v_call: TRBV29-1
j_call: TRBJ2-3
clone_size: few
cdr3_length: 10
cdr3_aa: CSVGGDTQYF
cdr3_nt: TGCAGCGTTGGCGGAGATACGCAGTATTTT

d_call: NA
v_call: TRBV7-3
j_call: TRBJ2-1
clone_size: NA
cdr3_length: 12
cdr3_aa: CASSLGENEQFF
cdr3_nt: TGTGCCAGCAGCCTAGGGGAAAATGAGCAGTTCTTC

d_call: TRBD1
v_call: TRBV9
j_call: TRBJ1-1
clone_size: NA
cdr3_length: 15
cdr3_aa: CASSPRQGLNTEAFF
cdr3_nt: TGTGCCAGCAGCCCCCGACAGGGTCTCAACACTGAAGCTTTCTTT

d_call: NA
v_call: TRBV29-1
j_call: TRBJ2-6
clone_size: NA
cdr3_length: 14
cdr3_aa: CSVAVGSGANVLTF
cdr3_nt: TGCAGCGTTGCAGTGGGCTCTGGGGCCAACGTCCTGACTTTC

d_call: NA
v_call: TRBV7-3
j_call: TRBJ2-3
clone_size: NA
cdr3_length: 13
cdr3_aa: CATARASTDTQYF
cdr3_nt: TGTGCCACCGCGAGGGCGAGCACAGATACGCAGTATTTT

d_call: NA
v_call: TRBV27
j_call: TRBJ2-2
clone_size: NA
cdr3_length: 12
cdr3_aa: CASSFFTGELFF
cdr3_nt: TGTGCCAGCAGTTTCTTCACCGGGGAGCTGTTTTTT

d_call: TRBD1
v_call: TRBV19
j_call: TRBJ2-7
clone_size: NA
cdr3_length: 16
cdr3_aa: CATKPRWGTAPYEQYF
cdr3_nt: TGTGCCACCAAACCCCGGTGGGGGACAGCCCCCTACGAGCAGTACTTC

d_call: NA
v_call: TRBV7-9
j_call: TRBJ1-3
clone_size: NA
cdr3_length: 15
cdr3_aa: CASSPRLENGNTIYF
cdr3_nt: TGTGCCAGCAGCCCAAGGCTAGAGAATGGAAACACCATATATTTT

d_call: NA
v_call: TRBV27
j_call: TRBJ2-5
clone_size: NA
cdr3_length: 13
cdr3_aa: CASRLWGSETQYF
cdr3_nt: TGTGCCAGCAGACTTTGGGGATCAGAGACCCAGTACTTC

d_call: NA
v_call: TRBV18
j_call: TRBJ1-1
clone_size: NA
cdr3_length: 14
cdr3_aa: CASSPREAGTEAFF
cdr3_nt: TGTGCCAGCTCACCCCGGGAAGCTGGTACTGAAGCTTTCTTT

d_call: TRBD2
v_call: TRBV20-1
j_call: TRBJ2-3
clone_size: NA
cdr3_length: 15
cdr3_aa: CSARVGTSGTDTQYF
cdr3_nt: TGCAGTGCTAGAGTCGGGACTAGCGGCACAGATACGCAGTATTTT

d_call: NA
v_call: TRBV11-2
j_call: TRBJ2-6
clone_size: NA
cdr3_length: 19
cdr3_aa: CASSNRVRAVGSGANVLTF
cdr3_nt: TGTGCCAGCAGCAATAGAGTCCGGGCGGTGGGCTCTGGGGCCAACGTCCTGACTTTC

d_call: NA
v_call: TRBV5-4
j_call: TRBJ2-7
clone_size: NA
cdr3_length: 14
cdr3_aa: CASSLEPSTYEQYF
cdr3_nt: TGTGCCAGCAGCTTGGAACCTTCAACCTACGAGCAGTACTTC

d_call: NA
v_call: TRBV12-5
j_call: TRBJ1-2
clone_size: NA
cdr3_length: 11
cdr3_aa: CASGGVRGYTF
cdr3_nt: TGTGCTTCTGGTGGGGTTCGTGGCTACACCTTC

d_call: NA
v_call: TRBV7-8
j_call: TRBJ1-5
clone_size: NA
cdr3_length: 16
cdr3_aa: CASSLGTGGRYQPQHF
cdr3_nt: TGTGCCAGCAGCTTAGGTACAGGAGGGCGGTATCAGCCCCAGCATTTT

d_call: TRBD1
v_call: TRBV4-1
j_call: TRBJ2-2
clone_size: NA
cdr3_length: 17
cdr3_aa: CASSQEKGAGFTGELFF
cdr3_nt: TGCGCCAGCAGCCAAGAGAAGGGGGCCGGGTTCACCGGGGAGCTGTTTTTT

d_call: NA
v_call: TRBV20-1
j_call: TRBJ2-7
clone_size: NA
cdr3_length: 14
cdr3_aa: CSAEQGSKTYEQYF
cdr3_nt: TGCAGTGCAGAACAGGGTTCCAAAACCTACGAGCAGTACTTC

d_call: NA
v_call: TRBV30
j_call: TRBJ2-4
clone_size: NA
cdr3_length: 13
cdr3_aa: CAWSVVPGAMEYF
cdr3_nt: TGTGCCTGGAGTGTAGTACCGGGGGCCATGGAGTACTTC

d_call: NA
v_call: TRBV27
j_call: TRBJ1-2
clone_size: NA
cdr3_length: 13
cdr3_aa: CASRLQGGDGYTF
cdr3_nt: TGTGCCAGCAGATTACAGGGTGGGGATGGCTACACCTTC

d_call: NA
v_call: TRBV9
j_call: TRBJ1-5
clone_size: NA
cdr3_length: 15
cdr3_aa: CASSVGPYSNQPQHF
cdr3_nt: TGTGCCAGCAGCGTAGGTCCTTATAGCAATCAGCCCCAGCATTTT

d_call: NA
v_call: TRBV12-3/TRBV12-4
j_call: TRBJ2-3
clone_size: NA
cdr3_length: 14
cdr3_aa: CASTSFGDAVTQYF
cdr3_nt: TGTGCCAGCACCTCTTTCGGGGACGCGGTTACGCAGTATTTT

d_call: TRBD1
v_call: TRBV29-1
j_call: TRBJ2-7
clone_size: NA
cdr3_length: 12
cdr3_aa: CSVSTGAREQYF
cdr3_nt: TGCAGCGTATCGACAGGGGCGCGCGAGCAGTACTTC

d_call: NA
v_call: TRBV6-6
j_call: TRBJ2-7
clone_size: NA
cdr3_length: 11
cdr3_aa: CASLRGNEQYF
cdr3_nt: TGTGCCAGCTTACGTGGAAACGAGCAGTACTTC

d_call: NA
v_call: TRBV5-4
j_call: TRBJ1-2
clone_size: NA
cdr3_length: 14
cdr3_aa: CASSLDRANYGYTF
cdr3_nt: TGTGCCAGCAGCTTGGACCGAGCCAACTATGGCTACACCTTC

d_call: NA
v_call: TRBV12-3/TRBV12-4
j_call: TRBJ2-7
clone_size: NA
cdr3_length: 15
cdr3_aa: CASSSQDRVTYEQYF
cdr3_nt: TGTGCCAGCAGCTCCCAGGACAGAGTGACCTACGAGCAGTACTTC

d_call: NA
v_call: TRBV29-1
j_call: TRBJ2-5
clone_size: NA
cdr3_length: 13
cdr3_aa: CSVTKGLQETQYF
cdr3_nt: TGCAGCGTGACCAAGGGACTGCAAGAGACCCAGTACTTC

d_call: TRBD2
v_call: TRBV12-3/TRBV12-4
j_call: TRBJ2-2
clone_size: NA
cdr3_length: 16
cdr3_aa: CASRMTSGRSSGELFF
cdr3_nt: TGTGCCAGCAGGATGACTAGCGGGAGATCCTCCGGGGAGCTGTTTTTT

d_call: NA
v_call: TRBV5-1
j_call: TRBJ2-7
clone_size: NA
cdr3_length: 13
cdr3_aa: CASSLDATYEQYF
cdr3_nt: TGCGCCAGCAGCTTAGACGCTACCTACGAGCAGTACTTC

d_call: TRBD2
v_call: TRBV6-1
j_call: TRBJ2-5
clone_size: NA
cdr3_length: 13
cdr3_aa: CASFRLAGETQYF
cdr3_nt: TGTGCCAGTTTTCGACTAGCGGGAGAGACCCAGTACTTC

d_call: NA
v_call: TRBV29-1
j_call: TRBJ1-5
clone_size: NA
cdr3_length: 14
cdr3_aa: CSVSQGSVNQPQHF
cdr3_nt: TGCAGCGTATCACAGGGCTCTGTTAATCAGCCCCAGCATTTT

d_call: TRBD1
v_call: TRBV29-1
j_call: TRBJ2-7
clone_size: NA
cdr3_length: 15
cdr3_aa: CSVHLQGAVSYEQYF
cdr3_nt: TGCAGCGTTCACTTGCAGGGGGCCGTCTCCTACGAGCAGTACTTC

d_call: TRBD2
v_call: TRBV9
j_call: TRBJ2-1
clone_size: NA
cdr3_length: 13
cdr3_aa: CASSVSGSNEQFF
cdr3_nt: TGTGCCAGCAGCGTTAGCGGGAGTAATGAGCAGTTCTTC

d_call: NA
v_call: TRBV4-2
j_call: TRBJ1-5
clone_size: once
cdr3_length: 15
cdr3_aa: CASSQDRSSNQPQHF
cdr3_nt: TGTGCCAGCAGCCAAGATCGGAGCAGCAATCAGCCCCAGCATTTT

d_call: NA
v_call: TRBV25-1
j_call: TRBJ1-2
clone_size: NA
cdr3_length: 11
cdr3_aa: CASSESDGYTF
cdr3_nt: TGTGCCAGCAGTGAATCGGATGGCTACACCTTC

d_call: NA
v_call: TRBV7-9
j_call: TRBJ1-2
clone_size: NA
cdr3_length: 14
cdr3_aa: CASSPWHSNYGYTF
cdr3_nt: TGTGCCAGCAGCCCCTGGCACAGTAACTATGGCTACACCTTC

d_call: NA
v_call: TRBV18
j_call: TRBJ1-5
clone_size: NA
cdr3_length: 12
cdr3_aa: CASSPENQPQHF
cdr3_nt: TGTGCCAGCTCACCGGAGAATCAGCCCCAGCATTTT

d_call: NA
v_call: TRBV29-1
j_call: TRBJ2-5
clone_size: few
cdr3_length: 15
cdr3_aa: CSVCGRKRYQETQYF
cdr3_nt: TGCAGCGTGTGTGGGCGGAAGCGGTACCAAGAGACCCAGTACTTC

d_call: NA
v_call: TRBV7-9
j_call: TRBJ2-7
clone_size: NA
cdr3_length: 11
cdr3_aa: CASSFNERQYF
cdr3_nt: TGTGCCAGCAGCTTCAACGAACGGCAATACTTC

d_call: TRBD2
v_call: TRBV5-1
j_call: TRBJ2-1
clone_size: NA
cdr3_length: 16
cdr3_aa: CASSLATSGAYNEQFF
cdr3_nt: TGCGCCAGCAGCTTGGCGACTAGCGGGGCCTACAATGAGCAGTTCTTC

d_call: NA
v_call: TRBV27
j_call: TRBJ2-7
clone_size: NA
cdr3_length: 13
cdr3_aa: CASSRHGEGEQYF
cdr3_nt: TGTGCCAGCAGTCGTCATGGAGAAGGGGAGCAGTACTTC